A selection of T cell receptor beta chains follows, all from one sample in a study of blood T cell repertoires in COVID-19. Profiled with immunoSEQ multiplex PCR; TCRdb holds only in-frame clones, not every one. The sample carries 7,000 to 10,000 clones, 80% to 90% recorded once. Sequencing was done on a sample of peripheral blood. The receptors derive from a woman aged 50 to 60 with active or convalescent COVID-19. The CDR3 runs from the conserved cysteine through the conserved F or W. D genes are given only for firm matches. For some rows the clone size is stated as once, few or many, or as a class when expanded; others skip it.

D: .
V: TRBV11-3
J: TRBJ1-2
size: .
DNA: TGTGCCAGCTCCTCGGGGGGGCCAACTAACTATGGCTACACCTTC
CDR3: CASSSGGPTNYGYTF

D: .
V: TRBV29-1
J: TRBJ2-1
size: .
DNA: TGCAGCGTTGGGGACTTCTACAATGAGCAGTTCTTC
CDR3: CSVGDFYNEQFF

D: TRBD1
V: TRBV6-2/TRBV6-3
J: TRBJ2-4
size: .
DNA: TGTGCCAGCAGCGACAGGGGGGAGTTAGCCAAAAACATTCAGTACTTC
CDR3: CASSDRGELAKNIQYF

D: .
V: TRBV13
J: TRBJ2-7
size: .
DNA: TGTGCCAGCAGCTTTCAGGGGCGGGCCAACGAGCAGTACTTC
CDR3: CASSFQGRANEQYF

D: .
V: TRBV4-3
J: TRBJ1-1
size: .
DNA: TGCGCCAGCAGCCAAGAAGTATCGACCCCCAGGGAAGTTTTCTTT
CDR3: CASSQEVSTPREVFF

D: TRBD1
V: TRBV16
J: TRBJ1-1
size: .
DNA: TGTGCCAGCACCTTCGACAGGGGAGGGACTGAAGCTTTCTTT
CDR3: CASTFDRGGTEAFF

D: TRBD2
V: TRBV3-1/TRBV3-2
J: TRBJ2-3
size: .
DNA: TGTGCCAGCAGCCAAGTTGAGCGGGGGGGAGATACGCAGTATTTT
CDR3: CASSQVERGGDTQYF

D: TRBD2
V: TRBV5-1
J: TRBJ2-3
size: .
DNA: TGCGCCAGCAGCTCCGGGGGACTAGCGGGGGGCCGTGGAGATACGCAGTATTTT
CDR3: CASSSGGLAGGRGDTQYF

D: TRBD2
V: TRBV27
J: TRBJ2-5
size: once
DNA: TGTGCCAGCAGCCCCATTGGGGGGGGGAAAGAGACCCAGTACTTC
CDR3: CASSPIGGGKETQYF

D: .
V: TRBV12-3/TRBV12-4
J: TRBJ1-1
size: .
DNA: TGTGCCAGCAGTTTTGGCCCGAAAGCTTTCTTT
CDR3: CASSFGPKAFF

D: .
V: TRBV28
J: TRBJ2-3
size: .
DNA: TGTGCCAGCAGTTTGGGCGGGGGCACAGATACGCAGTATTTT
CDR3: CASSLGGGTDTQYF

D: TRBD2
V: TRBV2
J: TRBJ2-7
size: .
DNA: TGTGCCAGCGCAAGACTAGCGGGAGGGTCCCACGAGCAGTACTTC
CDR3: CASARLAGGSHEQYF

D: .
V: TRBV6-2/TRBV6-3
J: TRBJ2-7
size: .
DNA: TGTGCCAGCAGTTACTCGAAGGGGCTCGAGCAGTACTTC
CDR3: CASSYSKGLEQYF

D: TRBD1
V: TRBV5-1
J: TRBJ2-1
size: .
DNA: TGCGCCAGCACCCTAACCGGGACAGTAGACAATGAGCAGTTCTTC
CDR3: CASTLTGTVDNEQFF

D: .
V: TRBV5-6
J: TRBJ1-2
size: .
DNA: TGTGCCAGCAGACGAAGGGAGGATGGCTACACCTTC
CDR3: CASRRREDGYTF

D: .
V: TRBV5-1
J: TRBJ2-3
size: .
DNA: TGCGCCAGCAGACCCAGGGGAGCACAGGGCGCAGATACGCAGTATTTT
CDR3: CASRPRGAQGADTQYF

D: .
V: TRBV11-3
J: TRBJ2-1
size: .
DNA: TGTGCCAGCAGCCCCCCCCAGGCAGATGAGCAGTTCTTC
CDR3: CASSPPQADEQFF

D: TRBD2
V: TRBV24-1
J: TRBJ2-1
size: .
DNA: TGTGCCACCAGTGACGGACTAGCGGGAATTGTTGAGCAGTTCTTC
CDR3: CATSDGLAGIVEQFF

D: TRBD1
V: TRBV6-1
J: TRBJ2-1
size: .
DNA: TGTGCCAGCAGTGAATGGGACAGGGGCTATGAGCAGTTCTTC
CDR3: CASSEWDRGYEQFF

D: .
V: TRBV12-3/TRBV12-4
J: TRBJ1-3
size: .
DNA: TGTGCCAGCAGTTTATCCCCTACCATCGGCATATATTTT
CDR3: CASSLSPTIGIYF

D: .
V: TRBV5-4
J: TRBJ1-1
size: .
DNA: TGTGCCAGCAGCTCCCCGGGGGGGATGGCTTTCTTT
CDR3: CASSSPGGMAFF

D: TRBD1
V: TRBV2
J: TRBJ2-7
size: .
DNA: TGTGCCAGCACCGCGGGTAGGGGACAGGGCGGGTACGAGCAGTACTTC
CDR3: CASTAGRGQGGYEQYF

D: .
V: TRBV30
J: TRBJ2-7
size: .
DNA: TGTGCCTGGAGTAGCCGGTACGAGCAGTACTTC
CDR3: CAWSSRYEQYF

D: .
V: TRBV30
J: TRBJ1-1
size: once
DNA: TGTGCCTGGAGTGCCGGGAACACTGAAGCTTTCTTT
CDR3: CAWSAGNTEAFF

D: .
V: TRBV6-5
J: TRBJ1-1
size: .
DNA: TGTGCCAGCAGTTACGCCGCGGGTCAAGCTTTCTTT
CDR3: CASSYAAGQAFF

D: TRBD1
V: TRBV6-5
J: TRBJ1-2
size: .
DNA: TGTGCCAGCTCACAGGGGGACTATGGCTACACCTTC
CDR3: CASSQGDYGYTF